This TCR beta chain was identified during a study of STAT5B mutations in CD4+ large granular lymphocyte leukemia. Findings and limits, study-wide: About a quarter of private leukemic clonotypes occurred rarely in other patients' non-leukemic repertoires.

The CDR3 contains 16 residues. The germline gives CDR1 SGHNT, CDR2 YYREEE (reference sequence). V was pared by 4 bases and J by 2 bases, with 18 bases between. Original processing notes: A productive frequency of 2.59 x 10-5 was the lowest detectable. TCRdb's table, derived via immunoSEQ multiplex PCR, lists solely in-frame clones and lacks some. That table supplies the V and J calls and clone size; D and trimming were determined from the DNA. Among roughly 34,000 clones, 81% were seen once, and the ten largest hold 3.5% to 5%. As concerns this clone: Its antigen is not known.

The chain uses TRBV5-4 and TRBJ1-2; D not resolved. The sequenced material came from CD4+ T cells from blood buffy coats. The origin of this receptor is a human donor in good health. The CDR3 spells CASSPTPSSGNYGYTF. The CDR3 nucleotides read TGTGCCAGCAGCCCCACCCCTAGTTCGGGAAACTATGGCTACACCTTC.